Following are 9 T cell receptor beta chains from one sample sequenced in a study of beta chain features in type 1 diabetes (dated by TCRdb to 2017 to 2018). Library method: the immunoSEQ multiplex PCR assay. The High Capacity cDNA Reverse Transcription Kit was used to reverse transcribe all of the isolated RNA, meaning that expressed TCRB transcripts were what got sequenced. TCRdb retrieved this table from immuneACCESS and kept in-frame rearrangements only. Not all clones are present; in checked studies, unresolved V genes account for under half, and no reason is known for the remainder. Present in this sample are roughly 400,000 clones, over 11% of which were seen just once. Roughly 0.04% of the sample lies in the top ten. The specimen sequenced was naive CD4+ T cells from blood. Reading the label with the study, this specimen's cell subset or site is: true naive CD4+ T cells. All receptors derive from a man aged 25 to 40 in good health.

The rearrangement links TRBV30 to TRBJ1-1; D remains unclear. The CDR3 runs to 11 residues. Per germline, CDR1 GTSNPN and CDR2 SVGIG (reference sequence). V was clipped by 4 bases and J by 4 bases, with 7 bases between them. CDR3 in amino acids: CAWMRSTEAFF. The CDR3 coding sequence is TGTGCCTGGATGCGTAGCACTGAAGCTTTCTTT. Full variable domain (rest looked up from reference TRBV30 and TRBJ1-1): SQTIHQWPATLVQPVGSPLSLECTVEGTSNPNLYWYRQAAGRGLQLLFYSVGIGQISSEVPQNLSASRPQDRQFILSSKKLLLSDSGFYLCAWMRSTEAFFGQGTRLTVV.

Here the CDR3 DNA reads TGTGCCAGCAGCTTAGTAGCGGGGATATCAGATACGCAGTATTTT. Its translation: CASSLVAGISDTQYF. The chain joins TRBV7-6 to TRBJ2-3, with 8 bases that match TRBD2. J lost 4 bases, V lost 1 base, and 4 bases had no gene match. The CDR3 has 15 residues. In germline, CDR1 is SGHVS, CDR2 FNYEAQ.

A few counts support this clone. CDR3 protein: CASSPVEVYGYTF. CDR3 nucleotides: TGTGCCAGCAGCCCGGTGGAGGTTTATGGCTACACCTTC. The chain joins TRBV7-2 to TRBJ1-2; D remains unclear. V lost 5 bases to trimming and J lost 5 bases, with 12 bases between them. The CDR3 has 13 amino acids. The germline CDR1 and CDR2 sequences are SGHTA and FQGNSA.

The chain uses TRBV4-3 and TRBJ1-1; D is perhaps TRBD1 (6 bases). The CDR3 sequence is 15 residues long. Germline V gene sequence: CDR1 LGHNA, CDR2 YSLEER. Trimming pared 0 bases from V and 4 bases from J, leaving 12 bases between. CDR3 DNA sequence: TGCGCCAGCAGCCAAGAATGGGCCAGGGGCACTGAAGCTTTCTTT. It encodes CASSQEWARGTEAFF.

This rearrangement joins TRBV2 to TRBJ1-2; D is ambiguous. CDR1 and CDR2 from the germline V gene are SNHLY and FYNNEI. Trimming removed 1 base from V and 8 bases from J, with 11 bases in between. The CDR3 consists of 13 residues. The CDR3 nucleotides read TGTGCCAGCAGTGAAGAAGTGGCTGGAGGCTACACCTTC. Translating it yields CASSEEVAGGYTF.

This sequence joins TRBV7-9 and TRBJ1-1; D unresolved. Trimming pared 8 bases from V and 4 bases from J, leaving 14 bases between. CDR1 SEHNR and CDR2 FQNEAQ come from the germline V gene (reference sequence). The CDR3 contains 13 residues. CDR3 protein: CASSMSGRTEAFF. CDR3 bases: TGTGCCAGCTCTATGAGTGGTCGCACTGAAGCTTTCTTT.

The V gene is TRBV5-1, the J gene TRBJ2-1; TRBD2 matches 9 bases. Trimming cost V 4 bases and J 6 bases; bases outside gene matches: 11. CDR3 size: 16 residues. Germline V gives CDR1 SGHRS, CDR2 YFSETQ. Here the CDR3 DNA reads TGCGCCAGCAGCCTGTTAACAGGGACTAGCAGCAATGAGCAGTTCTTC. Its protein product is CASSLLTGTSSNEQFF.

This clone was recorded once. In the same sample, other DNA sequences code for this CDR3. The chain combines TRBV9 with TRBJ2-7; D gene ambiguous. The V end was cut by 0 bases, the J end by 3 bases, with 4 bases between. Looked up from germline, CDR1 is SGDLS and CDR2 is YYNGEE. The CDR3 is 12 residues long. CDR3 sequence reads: CASSVEGYEQYF. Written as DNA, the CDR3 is TGTGCCAGCAGCGTAGAGGGCTACGAGCAGTACTTC.

The CDR3 spells CASGTSNEQFF. CDR3 DNA: TGTGCTAGTGGTACTTCGAATGAGCAGTTCTTC. This chain connects TRBV12-5 to TRBJ2-1, with unresolved D. Trimming removed 5 bases at V and 7 bases at J, with 6 bases between. Germline-derived CDR1 and CDR2 are LGHNT and FRNRAP. CDR3 length: 11 residues.